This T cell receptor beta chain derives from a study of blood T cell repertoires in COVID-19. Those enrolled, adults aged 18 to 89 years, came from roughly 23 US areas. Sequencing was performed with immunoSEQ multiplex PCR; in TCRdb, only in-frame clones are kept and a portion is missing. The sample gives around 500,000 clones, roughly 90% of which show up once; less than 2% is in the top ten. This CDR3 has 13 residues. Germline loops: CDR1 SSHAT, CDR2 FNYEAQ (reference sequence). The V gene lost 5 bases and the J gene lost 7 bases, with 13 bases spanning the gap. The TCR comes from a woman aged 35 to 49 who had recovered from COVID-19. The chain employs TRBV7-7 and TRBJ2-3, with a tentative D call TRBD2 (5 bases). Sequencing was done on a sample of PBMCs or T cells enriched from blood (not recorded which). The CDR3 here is CASSPSDGNTQYF. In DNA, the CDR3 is TGTGCCAGCAGCCCGTCGGACGGGAATACGCAGTATTTT.